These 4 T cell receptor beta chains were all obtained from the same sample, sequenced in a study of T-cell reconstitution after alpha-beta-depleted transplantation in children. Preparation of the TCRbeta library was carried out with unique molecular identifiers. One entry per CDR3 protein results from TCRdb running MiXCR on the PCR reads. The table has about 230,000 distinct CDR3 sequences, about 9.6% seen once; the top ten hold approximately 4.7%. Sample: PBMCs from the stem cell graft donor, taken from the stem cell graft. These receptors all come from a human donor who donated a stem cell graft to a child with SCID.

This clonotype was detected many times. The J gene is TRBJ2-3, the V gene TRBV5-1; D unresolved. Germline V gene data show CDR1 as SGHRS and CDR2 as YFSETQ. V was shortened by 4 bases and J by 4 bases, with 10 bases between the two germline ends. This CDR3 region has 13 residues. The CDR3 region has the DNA TGCGCCAGCAGCCTTTTTGGGGCAGATACGCAGTATTTT. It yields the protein CASSLFGADTQYF.

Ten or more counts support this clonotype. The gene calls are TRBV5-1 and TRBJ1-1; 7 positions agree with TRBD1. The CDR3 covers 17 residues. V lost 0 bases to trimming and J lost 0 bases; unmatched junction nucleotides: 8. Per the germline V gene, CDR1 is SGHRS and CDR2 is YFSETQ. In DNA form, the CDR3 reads TGCGCCAGCAGCTTGGCCTCAGGGGGAGCTTTGAACACTGAAGCTTTCTTT. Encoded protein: CASSLASGGALNTEAFF.

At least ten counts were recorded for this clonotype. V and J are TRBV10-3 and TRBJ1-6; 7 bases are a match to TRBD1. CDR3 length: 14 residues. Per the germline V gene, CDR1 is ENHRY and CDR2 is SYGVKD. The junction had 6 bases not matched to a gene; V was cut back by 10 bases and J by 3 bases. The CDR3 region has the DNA TGTGCCACCCAGGACAGGAGCTATAATTCACCCCTCCACTTT. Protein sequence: CATQDRSYNSPLHF.

The CDR3 DNA follows: TGCAGTGCTCGAGGCGGGGTCGACGTTGGCGGGGTGTACCAAGAGACCCAGTACTTC. It translates to CSARGGVDVGGVYQETQYF. The chain carries TRBV20-1 and TRBJ2-5, with a possible D match to TRBD2 (6 bases). The ends were cut back, 5 bases at V and 0 bases at J, with 28 bases in the middle. This CDR3 is built from 19 residues. Germline CDR1 and CDR2: DFQATT and SNEGSKA (reference sequence).